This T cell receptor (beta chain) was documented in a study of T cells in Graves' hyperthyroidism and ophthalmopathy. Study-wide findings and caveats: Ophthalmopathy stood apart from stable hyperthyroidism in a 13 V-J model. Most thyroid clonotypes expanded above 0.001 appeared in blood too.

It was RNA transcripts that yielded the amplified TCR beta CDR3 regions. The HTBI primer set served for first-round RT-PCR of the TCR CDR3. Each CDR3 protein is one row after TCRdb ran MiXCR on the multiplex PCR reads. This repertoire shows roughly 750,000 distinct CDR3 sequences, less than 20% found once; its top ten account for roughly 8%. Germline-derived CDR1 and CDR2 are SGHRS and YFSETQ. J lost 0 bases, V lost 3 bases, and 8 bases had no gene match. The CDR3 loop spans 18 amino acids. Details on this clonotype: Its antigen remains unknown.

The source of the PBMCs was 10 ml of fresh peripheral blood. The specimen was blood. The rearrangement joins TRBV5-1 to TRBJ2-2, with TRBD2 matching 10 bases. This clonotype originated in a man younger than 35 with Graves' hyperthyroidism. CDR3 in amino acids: CASSWGLAKIANTGELFF. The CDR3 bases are TGCGCCAGCAGCTGGGGACTAGCGAAGATCGCGAACACCGGGGAGCTGTTTTTT.